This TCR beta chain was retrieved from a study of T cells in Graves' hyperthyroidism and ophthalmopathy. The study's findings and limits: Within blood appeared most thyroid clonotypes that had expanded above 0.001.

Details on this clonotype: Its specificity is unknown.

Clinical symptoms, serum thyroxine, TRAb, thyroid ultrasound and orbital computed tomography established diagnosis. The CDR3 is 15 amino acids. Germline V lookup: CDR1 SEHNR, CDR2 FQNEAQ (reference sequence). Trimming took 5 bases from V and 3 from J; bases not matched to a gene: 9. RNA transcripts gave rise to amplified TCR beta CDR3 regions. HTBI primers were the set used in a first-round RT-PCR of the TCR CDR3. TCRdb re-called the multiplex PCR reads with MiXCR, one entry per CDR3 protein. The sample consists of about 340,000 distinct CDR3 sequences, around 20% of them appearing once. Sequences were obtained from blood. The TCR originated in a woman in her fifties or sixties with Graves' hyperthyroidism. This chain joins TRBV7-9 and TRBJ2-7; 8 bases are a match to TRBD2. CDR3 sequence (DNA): TGTGCCAGCAGCGCTGGCCCGGGGGGGCTCTACGAGCAGTACTTC. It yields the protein CASSAGPGGLYEQYF.